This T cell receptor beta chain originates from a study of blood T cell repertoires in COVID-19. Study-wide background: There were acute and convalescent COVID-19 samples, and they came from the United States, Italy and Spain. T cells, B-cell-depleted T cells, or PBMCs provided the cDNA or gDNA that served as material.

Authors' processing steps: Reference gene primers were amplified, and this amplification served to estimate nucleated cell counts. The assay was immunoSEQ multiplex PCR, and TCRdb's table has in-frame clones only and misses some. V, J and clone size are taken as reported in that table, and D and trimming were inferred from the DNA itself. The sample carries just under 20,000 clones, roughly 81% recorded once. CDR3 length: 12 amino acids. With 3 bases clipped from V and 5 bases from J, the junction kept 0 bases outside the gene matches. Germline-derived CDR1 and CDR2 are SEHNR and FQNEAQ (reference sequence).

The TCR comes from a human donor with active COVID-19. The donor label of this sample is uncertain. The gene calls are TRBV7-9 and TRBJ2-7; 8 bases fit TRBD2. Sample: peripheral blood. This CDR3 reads CASSFSGNEQYF. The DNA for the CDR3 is TGTGCCAGCAGCTTTAGCGGGAACGAGCAGTACTTC.